Following are 7 T cell receptor beta chains from one sample sequenced in a study of blood T cells in healthy people across ages. For the second PCR, which ran for 7 to 11 cycles, a sample-barcoded 5' primer and a J-beta primer mix were used. MiXCR, applied by TCRdb to the 5' RACE reads, yields one record per CDR3 protein. The sample has about 750,000 distinct CDR3 sequences, 50% to 65% seen once; the top ten hold about 42%. Sequencing was carried out using blood. Every receptor here comes from a man at least 80 years old in good health.

This clonotype was seen more than once but under ten times. This rearrangement joins TRBV9 to TRBJ2-5; tentative D call: TRBD2 (6 bases). There are 11 residues in the CDR3. V lost 0 bases and J 10 bases, leaving 7 bases between the germline ends. Germline-derived CDR1 and CDR2 are SGDLS and YYNGEE. CDR3 residues: CASSVGGVQYF. In DNA form, the CDR3 reads TGTGCCAGCAGCGTAGGGGGGGTCCAGTACTTC.

The chain is built from TRBV3-1 and TRBJ2-4; no firm D call. The end of the DNA is better explained by TRBJ2-7, so the J call may be wrong. Germline CDR1 and CDR2: LGHDT and YNNKEL (reference sequence). The CDR3 is 11 residues long. Here the CDR3 DNA reads TGTGCCAGCAGCCAGCAATACGAGCAGTACTTC. Translating gives CASSQQYEQYF.

The chain couples TRBV20-1 to TRBJ1-5; D is perhaps TRBD1 (6 bases). The length of the CDR3 is 16 residues. Germline lookup yields CDR1 DFQATT and CDR2 SNEGSKA (reference sequence). Trimming removed 2 bases at V and 0 bases at J, with 14 bases between. CDR3 in DNA: TGCAGTGCTAGATGGGGGGCAGGGGTTAGCAATCAGCCCCAGCATTTT. Translated, it gives CSARWGAGVSNQPQHF.

This chain joins TRBV29-1 and TRBJ2-7; 9 bases agree with TRBD2. Trimming took 4 bases from V and 6 from J; bases not matched to a gene: 10. Germline-derived CDR1 and CDR2 are SQVTM and ANQGSEA. The CDR3 consists of 14 residues. In DNA form, the CDR3 reads TGCAGCGTTGTGGGACGAGCGGGAGGAGGCGAGCAGTACTTC. It is translated as CSVVGRAGGGEQYF.

This rearrangement joins TRBV7-9 to TRBJ1-6; D gene uncertain. V was clipped by 5 bases and J by 6 bases, with 14 bases between them. Germline V lookup: CDR1 SEHNR, CDR2 FQNEAQ (reference sequence). CDR3 length equals 15 residues. The CDR3 DNA sequence: TGTGCCAGCAGCCCGGCCTCGGGCCCTAATTCACCCCTCCACTTT. Its translation is CASSPASGPNSPLHF.

This clonotype has just a few counts. V and J are TRBV2 and TRBJ2-3; TRBD2 matches at 7 bases. CDR3 length: 14 residues. After removal of 6 bases from V and 6 bases from J, the junction contained 9 bases not matched to a gene. Germline V gene sequence: CDR1 SNHLY, CDR2 FYNNEI. The CDR3 DNA reads as TGTGCCAGCAGGTCTGCGGGGGAAGGGGATACGCAGTATTTT. This encodes CASRSAGEGDTQYF.

This rearrangement joins TRBV6-5 to TRBJ2-5; TRBD1 or TRBD2 may be the D gene (5 bases each). Looked up from germline, CDR1 is MNHEY and CDR2 is SVGAGI. The CDR3 has 15 residues. The ends were cut back, 6 bases at V and 6 bases at J, with 20 bases in the middle. The chain's CDR3 is CASRSPGTSSKTQYF. CDR3 DNA: TGTGCCAGCAGATCCCCCGGGACCTCTAGCAAGACCCAGTACTTC.